The present T cell receptor beta chain was sequenced within a study of blood T cell repertoires in COVID-19. CDR3 length: 18 residues. Trimming cost V 5 bases and J 1 base; bases outside gene matches: 6. Germline V CDR1 and CDR2: LNHDA, SQIVND (reference sequence). As processed by the authors: Quantification of nucleated cells was approximated via reference gene primer amplification. The method was immunoSEQ multiplex PCR; TCRdb's version includes in-frame clones alone and lacks a portion of them. The V and J calls and clone size come from that table; D and trimming were worked out from the DNA. The table includes fewer than 70,000 clones, more than 75% detected once.

The gene calls are TRBV19 and TRBJ2-3; 16 bases fit TRBD2. This clonotype was obtained from a man between 50 and 59 years old with active COVID-19. What was sequenced was peripheral blood. The CDR3, as DNA: TGTGCCAGTAGTGGGGGACTAGCGGGAGGGCCGGGCACAGATACGCAGTATTTT. Its translation: CASSGGLAGGPGTDTQYF.